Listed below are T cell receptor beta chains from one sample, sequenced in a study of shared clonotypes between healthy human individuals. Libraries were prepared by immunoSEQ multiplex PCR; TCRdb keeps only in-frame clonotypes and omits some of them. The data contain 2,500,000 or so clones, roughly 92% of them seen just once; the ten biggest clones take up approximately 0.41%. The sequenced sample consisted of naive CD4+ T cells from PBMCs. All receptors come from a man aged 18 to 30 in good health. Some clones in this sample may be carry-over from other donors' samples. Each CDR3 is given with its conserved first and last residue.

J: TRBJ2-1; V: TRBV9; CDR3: CASSVGGGGRVLEQFF
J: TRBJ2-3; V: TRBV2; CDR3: CASAAGRSTDTQYF
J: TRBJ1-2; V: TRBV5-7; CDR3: CASSLGVRDSFDLYGYTF
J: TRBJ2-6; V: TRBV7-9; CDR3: CASSLGGISGANVLTF
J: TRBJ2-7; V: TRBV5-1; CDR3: CASRRSAGGPSEQYF
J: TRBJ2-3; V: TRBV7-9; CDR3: CASSPTSGSTDTQYF
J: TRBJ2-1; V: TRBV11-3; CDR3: CASSETGVPPMNEQFF
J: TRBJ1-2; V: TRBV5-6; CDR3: CASSLESQGYGYTF
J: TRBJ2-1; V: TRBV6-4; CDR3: CASSGLGTSGIVEQFF
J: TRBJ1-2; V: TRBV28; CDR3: CASSLSAPGVYTF
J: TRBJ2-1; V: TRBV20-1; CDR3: CSARGYNEQFF
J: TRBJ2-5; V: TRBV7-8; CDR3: CASSLAQGQETQYF
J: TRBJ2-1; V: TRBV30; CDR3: CAWSGNRGRNYNEQFF
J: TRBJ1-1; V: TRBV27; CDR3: CASSLSGGTTEAFF
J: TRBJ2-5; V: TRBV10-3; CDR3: CAISEFGTGTSQTQYF
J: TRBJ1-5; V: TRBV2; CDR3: CASSELAGGRKPQHF
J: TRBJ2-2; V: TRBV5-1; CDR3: CASSIDRGGNTGELFF
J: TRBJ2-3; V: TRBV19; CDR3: CASSSLAGGTDTQYF
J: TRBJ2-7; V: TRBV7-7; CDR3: CASSEGTSGYEQYF
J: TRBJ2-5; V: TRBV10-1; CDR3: CASSGAGTHFLETQYF
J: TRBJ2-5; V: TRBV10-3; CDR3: CAISAGDFQETQYF
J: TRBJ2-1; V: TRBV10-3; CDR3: CATAIEGLGNNEQFF
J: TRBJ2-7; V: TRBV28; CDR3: CASSFRDRVYEQYF
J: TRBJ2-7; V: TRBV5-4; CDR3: CASSFEKPNFGLFLYEQYF
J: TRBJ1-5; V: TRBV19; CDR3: CASSIRDSNQPQHF